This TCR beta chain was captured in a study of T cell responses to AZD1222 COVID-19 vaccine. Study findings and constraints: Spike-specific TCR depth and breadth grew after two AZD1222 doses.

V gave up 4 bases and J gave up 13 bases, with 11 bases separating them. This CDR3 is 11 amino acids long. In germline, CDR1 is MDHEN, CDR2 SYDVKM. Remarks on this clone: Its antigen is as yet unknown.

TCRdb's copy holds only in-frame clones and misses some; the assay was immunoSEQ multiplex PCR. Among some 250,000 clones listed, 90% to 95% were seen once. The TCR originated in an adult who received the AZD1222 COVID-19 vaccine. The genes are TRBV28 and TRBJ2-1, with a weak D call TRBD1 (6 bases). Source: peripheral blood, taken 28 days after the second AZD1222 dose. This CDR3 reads CASSSGAQQFF. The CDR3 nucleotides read TGTGCCAGCAGTTCAGGGGCCCAACAGTTCTTC.